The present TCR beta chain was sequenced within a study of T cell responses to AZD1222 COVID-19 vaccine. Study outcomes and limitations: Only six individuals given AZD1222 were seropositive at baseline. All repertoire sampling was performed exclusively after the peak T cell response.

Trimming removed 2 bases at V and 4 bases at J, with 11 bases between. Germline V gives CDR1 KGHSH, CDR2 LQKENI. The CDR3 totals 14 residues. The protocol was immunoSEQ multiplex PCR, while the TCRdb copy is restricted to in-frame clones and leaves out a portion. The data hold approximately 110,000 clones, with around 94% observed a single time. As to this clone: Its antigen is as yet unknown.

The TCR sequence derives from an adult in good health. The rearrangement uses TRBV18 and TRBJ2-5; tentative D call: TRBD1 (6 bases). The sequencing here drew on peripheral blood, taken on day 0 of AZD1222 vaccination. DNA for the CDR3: TGTGCCAGCTCACCAGGGGGCCCCCCAGAGACCCAGTACTTC. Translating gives CASSPGGPPETQYF.